The 23 T cell receptor beta chains reported below all come from one sample, sequenced in a study of shared clonotypes between healthy human individuals. Here immunoSEQ multiplex PCR was the method, and the copy in TCRdb shows in-frame clones only, minus some. The sample records about 2.4 million clones, approximately 94% being singletons. The sequenced sample was naive CD4+ T cells from PBMCs. Stated subset: CD45RA+ positively selected. These receptors were collected from a man aged 18 to 29 in good health. Some clones in this sample may be carry-over from other donors' samples.

This rearrangement joins TRBV6-5 to TRBJ1-5; 9 nucleotides line up with TRBD1. Germline V gene sequence: CDR1 MNHEY, CDR2 SVGAGI. CDR3 length: 15 amino acids. The V segment lost 6 bases and the J segment 8 bases; nucleotides outside the gene matches: 11. The CDR3 coding sequence is TGTGCCAGCAGAGAGGGACAGGGCAGGATGGAGCCCCAGCATTTT. It specifies CASREGQGRMEPQHF.

The V gene is TRBV28, the J gene TRBJ2-3; 8 bases fit TRBD1. V dropped 5 bases and J dropped 4; count of bases not matched to a gene: 14. The CDR3 length is 17 residues. Germline CDR1 MDHEN, CDR2 SYDVKM. The CDR3 DNA reads as TGTGCCAGCAGTCCAGATCGACAGGGGCGATGGGCAGATACGCAGTATTTT. Encoded protein: CASSPDRQGRWADTQYF.

The rearrangement uses TRBV18 and TRBJ2-1, with a tentative D call TRBD2 (5 bases). Trimming pared 4 bases from V and 7 bases from J, leaving 11 bases between. CDR1 and CDR2 (germline): KGHSH, LQKENI. The length of the CDR3 is 13 residues. CDR3 DNA sequence: TGTGCCAGCTCACGAAACTCGGGGAATGAGCAGTTCTTC. Translation: CASSRNSGNEQFF.

This clone appeared a single time. This chain links TRBV28 with TRBJ2-2; TRBD1 might be the D (6 bases). CDR3 length equals 13 residues. V lost 1 base and J lost 13, with 13 bases in between. The germline V gene has CDR1 MDHEN and CDR2 SYDVKM. The CDR3 spells CASSLSLQGVLFF. For the CDR3, the DNA is TGTGCCAGCAGTTTATCCTTACAGGGTGTGCTGTTTTTT.

The chain couples TRBV19 to TRBJ2-7, with D possibly TRBD1 on 6 matching bases. Germline V lookup: CDR1 LNHDA, CDR2 SQIVND (reference sequence). V dropped 6 bases and J dropped 4 bases, with 10 bases sitting between them. The CDR3 sequence is 12 residues long. The CDR3 reads CASREQGYEQYF. Written as DNA, the CDR3 is TGTGCCAGTAGGGAACAGGGTTACGAGCAGTACTTC. The variable domain in full, completed from reference TRBV19 and TRBJ2-7, reads DGGITQSPKYLFRKEGQNVTLSCEQNLNHDAMYWYRQDPGQGLRLIYYSQIVNDFQKGDIAEGYSVSREKKESFPLTVTSAQKNPTAFYLCASREQGYEQYFGPGTRLTVT.

The V and J genes are TRBV4-1 and TRBJ1-1; tentative D call: TRBD1 (5 bases). The CDR3 is 14 amino acids. V was clipped by 4 bases and J by 5 bases, with 14 bases between them. Looked up from germline, CDR1 is MGHRA and CDR2 is YSYEKL. CDR3 protein: CASSRGDLETEAFF. The CDR3 DNA reads as TGCGCCAGCAGCCGAGGGGACCTCGAAACTGAAGCTTTCTTT.

V usage is TRBV18 and J usage is TRBJ1-5, with D perhaps TRBD1 (6 bases). Germline V gives CDR1 KGHSH, CDR2 LQKENI. V was cut by 6 bases and J by 7 bases, with 16 bases left in between. CDR3 length: 14 amino acids. In DNA form, the CDR3 reads TGTGCCAGCTCGCTGGACAGCAGCGGGCAGCCCCAGCATTTT. This translates into CASSLDSSGQPQHF.

As regards this clone: Additional DNA sequences in this sample encode the identical CDR3. The chain uses TRBV7-3 and TRBJ2-2; D perhaps matches TRBD2 (5 bases). Trimming stripped 0 bases from V and 2 bases from J, with 7 bases between. The CDR3 is 15 amino acids. Germline-derived CDR1 and CDR2 are SGHTA and FQGTGA. The CDR3 is CASSLTGSNTGELFF. CDR3 nucleotide sequence: TGTGCCAGCAGCTTAACGGGGAGTAACACCGGGGAGCTGTTTTTT.

J is TRBJ2-7 and V is TRBV6-5; D might be TRBD2 (6 bases). This CDR3 comprises 14 residues. The ends were cut back, 6 bases at V and 3 bases at J, with 15 bases in the middle. The germline V gene has CDR1 MNHEY and CDR2 SVGAGI. CDR3 sequence reads: CASRRTTLIYEQYF. Written as DNA, the CDR3 is TGTGCCAGCAGGCGGACTACCCTGATCTACGAGCAGTACTTC.

The chain has TRBV28 and TRBJ2-7; D is undetermined. This CDR3 comprises 14 residues. Trimming took 6 bases from V and 3 from J, leaving 15 bases between them. Germline V gives CDR1 MDHEN, CDR2 SYDVKM. The CDR3: CASRASGGVYEQYF. CDR3 in DNA: TGTGCCAGCAGAGCCTCGGGTGGGGTCTACGAGCAGTACTTC.

The chain combines TRBV6-6 with TRBJ1-5; D remains unclear. The length of the CDR3 is 15 residues. Germline V gives CDR1 MNHNY, CDR2 SVGAGI (reference sequence). V dropped 4 bases and J dropped 0 bases, with 10 bases sitting between them. The CDR3 nucleotides are TGTGCCAGCAGTTCTGAAGATTATAGCAATCAGCCCCAGCATTTT. This codes for CASSSEDYSNQPQHF.

The gene calls are TRBV5-1 and TRBJ2-1; TRBD2 matches 10 bases. The germline gives CDR1 SGHRS, CDR2 YFSETQ. The CDR3 length is 16 residues. V was pared by 0 bases and J by 7 bases, with 7 bases of the junction left unmatched. In DNA form, the CDR3 reads TGCGCCAGCAGCTTGGGCGCTAGCGGGAGAGGAAATGAGCAGTTCTTC. This gives the protein CASSLGASGRGNEQFF.

The chain employs TRBV5-4 and TRBJ1-4, with D maybe TRBD1 (5 bases). Per the germline V gene, CDR1 is SGHNT and CDR2 is YYREEE (reference sequence). The CDR3 totals 15 residues. V was shortened by 4 bases and J by 4 bases, with 14 bases between the two germline ends. The CDR3 sequence is CASSPEAGINEKLFF. CDR3 sequence (DNA): TGTGCCAGCAGCCCCGAGGCAGGGATTAATGAAAAACTGTTTTTT. Filled out from reference TRBV5-4 and TRBJ1-4, the complete variable domain reads ETGVTQSPTHLIKTRGQQVTLRCSSQSGHNTVSWYQQALGQGPQFIFQYYREEENGRGNFPPRFSGLQFPNYSSELNVNALELDDSALYLCASSPEAGINEKLFFGSGTQLSVL.

This chain joins TRBV5-4 and TRBJ2-3, with D unclear. Germline V lookup: CDR1 SGHNT, CDR2 YYREEE (reference sequence). The V end lost 4 bases, the J end lost 6 bases, and 9 bases lay between the germline ends. This CDR3 is built from 12 residues. This CDR3 reads CASSPNLDTQYF. The CDR3 nucleotides read TGTGCCAGCAGCCCGAATTTGGATACGCAGTATTTT.

In regard to this clone: Other DNA variants within this sample encode the same CDR3. The gene calls are TRBV2 and TRBJ2-5; D might be TRBD2 (6 bases). The ends were cut back, 6 bases at V and 1 base at J, with 12 bases in the middle. The CDR3 covers 14 residues. Germline CDR1 SNHLY, CDR2 FYNNEI. This CDR3 is CASSGPGGQETQYF. CDR3 nucleotide sequence: TGTGCCAGCAGCGGTCCCGGGGGCCAAGAGACCCAGTACTTC.

The rearrangement joins TRBV9 to TRBJ2-1, with D perhaps matching TRBD2 (6 bases). Trimming shortened V by 4 bases and J by 2 bases, and 19 bases separated the two germline ends. Germline V gene sequence: CDR1 SGDLS, CDR2 YYNGEE. The CDR3 has 17 amino acids. The chain's CDR3 is CASSPLPLASAYNEQFF. CDR3 bases: TGTGCCAGCAGCCCACTCCCCCTAGCGAGTGCCTACAATGAGCAGTTCTTC.

About this clone: Within the sample, other DNA sequences also encode this same CDR3. V usage is TRBV5-1 and J usage is TRBJ2-7; weak D call: TRBD2 (5 bases). Germline CDR1 SGHRS, CDR2 YFSETQ. Trimming removed 0 bases at V and 3 bases at J, with 7 bases between. There are 13 residues in the CDR3. The CDR3: CASSLVEGYEQYF. For the CDR3, the DNA is TGCGCCAGCAGCTTGGTCGAGGGCTACGAGCAGTACTTC.

The DNA of the CDR3 is TGTGCCAGCAGTCGACTCGACAGTCCCTACGAGCAGTACTTC. This gives the protein CASSRLDSPYEQYF. The chain has TRBV7-9 and TRBJ2-7, with a tentative D call TRBD1 (5 bases). The V gene lost 6 bases and the J gene lost 2 bases, with 14 bases spanning the gap. The germline V gene encodes CDR1 SEHNR and CDR2 FQNEAQ (reference sequence). The CDR3 extends over 14 amino acids.

This clone was counted between two and nine times. The gene calls are TRBV5-4 and TRBJ1-1; perhaps TRBD1 as D (5 bases). Trimming took off 9 bases at V and 1 base at J, with 25 bases between the two ends. The germline gives CDR1 SGHNT, CDR2 YYREEE (reference sequence). CDR3 length: 17 residues. CDR3 loop: CATKPPNGGTKNTEAFF. The CDR3 DNA reads as TGTGCCACCAAACCCCCCAACGGGGGAACGAAGAACACTGAAGCTTTCTTT.

The DNA for the CDR3 is TGTGCCAGCAGCTTAGATTGGGGGGGTTGGGTTACGCAGTATTTT. Translation gives CASSLDWGGWVTQYF. The chain carries TRBV11-3 and TRBJ2-3; 7 bases are a match to TRBD2. Germline lookup yields CDR1 SGHNT and CDR2 YENEEA. The length of the CDR3 is 15 residues. V was pared by 0 bases and J by 8 bases, with 8 bases of the junction left unmatched.

The chain carries TRBV15 and TRBJ1-2; D call uncertain. This CDR3 has 14 residues. The V and J ends lost 4 bases and 3 bases respectively, with 12 bases between them. The germline V gene encodes CDR1 LNHNV and CDR2 YYDKDF (reference sequence). The CDR3 coding sequence is TGTGCCACCAGCATCGGCGCAATCGACTATGGCTACACCTTC. Translated: CATSIGAIDYGYTF.

The V and J genes are TRBV4-1 and TRBJ1-4; D is uncertain. V was shortened by 1 base and J by 4 bases, with 13 bases between the two germline ends. CDR3 length: 16 amino acids. Germline lookup yields CDR1 MGHRA and CDR2 YSYEKL. The CDR3 DNA sequence: TGCGCCAGCAGCCAAGGGATCCGGCGGGGTAATGAAAAACTGTTTTTT. Its protein product is CASSQGIRRGNEKLFF.

The genes are TRBV7-9 and TRBJ2-5; 8 positions match TRBD1. V was pared by 5 bases and J by 5 bases, with 10 bases of the junction left unmatched. The germline gives CDR1 SEHNR, CDR2 FQNEAQ (reference sequence). The CDR3 contains 15 residues. This CDR3 reads CASSPGRGQWETQYF. The CDR3, as DNA: TGTGCCAGCAGCCCGGGCAGGGGGCAGTGGGAGACCCAGTACTTC.